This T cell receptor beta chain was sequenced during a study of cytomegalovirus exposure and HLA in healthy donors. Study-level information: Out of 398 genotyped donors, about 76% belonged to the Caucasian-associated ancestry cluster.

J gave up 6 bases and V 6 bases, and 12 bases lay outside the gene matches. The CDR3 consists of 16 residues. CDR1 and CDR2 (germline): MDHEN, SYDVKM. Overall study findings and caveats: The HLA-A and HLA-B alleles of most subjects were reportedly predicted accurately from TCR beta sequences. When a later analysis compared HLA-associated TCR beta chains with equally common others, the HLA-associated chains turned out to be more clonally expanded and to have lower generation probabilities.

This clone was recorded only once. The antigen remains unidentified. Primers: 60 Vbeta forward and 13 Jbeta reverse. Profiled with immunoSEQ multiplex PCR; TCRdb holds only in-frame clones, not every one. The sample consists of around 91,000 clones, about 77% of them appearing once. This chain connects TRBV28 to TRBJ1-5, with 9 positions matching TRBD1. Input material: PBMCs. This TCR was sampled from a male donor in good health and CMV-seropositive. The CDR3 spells CASSLHGTGRGQPQHF. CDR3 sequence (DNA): TGTGCCAGCAGCTTACACGGGACAGGGCGGGGTCAGCCCCAGCATTTT.